This TCR beta chain stems from a study of T cell responses to AZD1222 COVID-19 vaccine. This clone was counted between two and nine times. Its antigen is unidentified. Sequencing was performed with immunoSEQ multiplex PCR; in TCRdb, only in-frame clones are kept and a portion is missing. The profile shows about 210,000 clones, around 94% of them singletons. Study conclusions and caveats: Receipt of two AZD1222 doses was followed by a rise in Spike-specific TCR breadth and depth. The study reported that nearly half of spike-specific TCRs target unmutated variant regions.

Germline CDR1 and CDR2: MNHNY and SVGAGI (reference sequence). This CDR3 contains 15 residues. Trimming pared 0 bases from V and 2 bases from J, leaving 11 bases between. The origin of this receptor is an adult who received the MenACWY meningococcal vaccine as a control. The chain combines TRBV6-6 with TRBJ2-7, with a weak D call TRBD2 (5 bases). Material: peripheral blood, obtained 28 days after the second dose of the MenACWY control vaccine. The DNA of the CDR3 is TGTGCCAGCAGTTACTCGCAGCGGAGGACCTACGAGCAGTACTTC. This gives the protein CASSYSQRRTYEQYF.